This T cell receptor beta chain is from a study of T cell responses to AZD1222 COVID-19 vaccine (dated by TCRdb to about 2021). The study in broad terms: AZD1222 recipients given second doses at about 4 weeks or at about 12 weeks were pooled, since spike-specific TCR depth and breadth were not found to differ between the two schedules. TCR sequencing was performed for 233 trial participants, of whom some 200 were given two doses of AZD1222 and some 26 were given two doses of MenACWY control vaccine. Trial participants were enrolled by age into 18-55, 56-69 and 70-plus year subgroups, with 148, 28 and 57 TCR-sequenced participants respectively.

General conclusions and limits of the study: Conclusions about previously exposed vaccinees were limited because only six or seven AZD1222 recipients were SARS-CoV-2 seropositive at baseline. After two AZD1222 doses, both the breadth and the depth of spike-specific TCRs were significantly higher than at day 0 and than in MenACWY recipients. The vaccine-associated CD4 TCRs covered the entire spike protein, and the dominant responses fell in regions 160-218 and 743-854. Because no day 14 peak-response samples were available, the repertoires could be characterized only after the peak T cell response. In the small 56-69-year group, the increase in depth fell short of significance, most likely because of low power. Participants were mostly white British and included more females than males, and it was suggested by the authors that clonal diversity may have been underestimated. Reportedly, close to half of the unique spike-specific TCRs recognized epitopes lying outside the regions that are mutated in the B.1.351 and B.1.1.7 variants.

In regard to this clone: Its antigen specificity is not known. Per-base quality was not reported, and no clone a single base away is much larger than it.

Sample time point, as interpreted from the label and publication: baseline before first vaccination. Vaccinee samples were obtained from the UK trials COV001 and COV002, which included a single-blind randomized controlled phase 2/3 trial of AZD1222 (ChAdOx1 nCoV-19) in healthy adults. For TCRbeta chain sequencing, PBMC samples were collected from trial participants at day 0 and at day 28 after the second dose. The CDR3 regions of human TCRbeta chains were analyzed by immunosequencing. On the study's bioinformatics: Repertoire TCRs were matched against a reference library of SARS-CoV-2-specific TCRs generated with the MIRA antigen-specificity platform. Breadth meant the fraction of unique TCRs that were SARS-CoV-2-associated, whereas depth meant the fraction of total T cells that were SARS-CoV-2-associated. Using the MIRA data, each spike-specific TCR was mapped to the spike region that the TCR reacts to and placed in a CD4 or CD8 class. Log10-transformed breadth and depth values were compared by one-way ANOVA with Sidak's multiple comparisons tests. This immuneACCESS table, as held by TCRdb, lists in-frame sequences with V and J called but not all clones. Of the missing ones, under half trace to an unresolved V gene in checked studies; the others have no known cause. D and trimming come from the DNA, and the V and J calls and clone size come from that table. The sample has around 130,000 clones on record, around 90% of them singletons. Of the sample, roughly 5% is held by the ten largest clones.

The cysteine opens and the phenylalanine closes a CDR3 of 15 amino acids. This entry keeps only the CDR3 DNA: 45 bases, framed from base 1. V lost 5 bases and J lost 8 bases; the stretch between them is 18 bases long. The germline V gene sets CDR1 to MNHEY and CDR2 to SVGAGI. The sequencing here drew on peripheral blood, taken on day 0 of AZD1222 vaccination. This sequence was found in an adult in good health. The chain is assembled from TRBV6-5 and TRBJ1-4; the D segment cannot be called with confidence. The CDR3 reads as follows: CASSRHPKVPEKLFF. The DNA sequence is as follows: TGTGCCAGCAGTCGGCATCCCAAGGTGCCCGAAAAACTGTTTTTT.